This is a list of T cell receptor beta chains from one sample in a study of siplizumab effects on memory and regulatory T cells. Some clones are missing from TCRdb's copy, which holds only in-frame ones; the method was immunoSEQ multiplex PCR. The sample contains 90,000 to 130,000 clones, more than 90% of which appear only once. Sequenced input: CD4+ T cells sorted from blood. These receptors all stem from a human donor in good health. Each CDR3 is given with its conserved first and last residue. The order of the fields is clone size, D gene, V gene, J gene, CDR3 protein, CDR3 DNA. The D gene is left open where the match is weak. Size values are once, few and many counts, or a class for expanded clones, and some rows have none.

abundance: NA
d_gene: NA
v_gene: TRBV29-1
j_gene: TRBJ1-4
CDR3aa: CSVEVQEGEKLFF
CDR3nt: TGCAGCGTTGAGGTCCAGGAGGGCGAAAAACTGTTTTTT

abundance: NA
d_gene: NA
v_gene: TRBV15
j_gene: TRBJ2-3
CDR3aa: CATSLGQNPDTQYF
CDR3nt: TGTGCCACCAGCCTTGGACAGAACCCAGATACGCAGTATTTT

abundance: NA
d_gene: TRBD2
v_gene: TRBV2
j_gene: TRBJ2-1
CDR3aa: CASRPGLAGGPVHLFF
CDR3nt: TGTGCCAGCAGACCCGGACTAGCGGGAGGGCCGGTTCATCTGTTCTTC

abundance: NA
d_gene: NA
v_gene: TRBV28
j_gene: TRBJ2-7
CDR3aa: CAGGTGTYEQYF
CDR3nt: TGTGCCGGCGGGACCGGTACCTACGAGCAGTACTTC

abundance: NA
d_gene: TRBD2
v_gene: TRBV5-1
j_gene: TRBJ2-5
CDR3aa: CASSFWTSAETQYF
CDR3nt: TGCGCCAGCAGCTTTTGGACTAGCGCCGAGACCCAGTACTTC

abundance: once
d_gene: TRBD1
v_gene: TRBV10-3
j_gene: TRBJ1-2
CDR3aa: CAISEEGAFGGYTF
CDR3nt: TGTGCCATCAGTGAGGAGGGGGCGTTCGGTGGCTACACCTTC

abundance: NA
d_gene: NA
v_gene: TRBV20-1
j_gene: TRBJ2-7
CDR3aa: CSATEGYEQYF
CDR3nt: TGCAGTGCTACCGAGGGATACGAGCAGTACTTC

abundance: NA
d_gene: NA
v_gene: TRBV5-4
j_gene: TRBJ2-7
CDR3aa: CASNYAGTATSGQYF
CDR3nt: TGTGCCAGCAACTACGCGGGGACAGCCACTTCGGGGCAGTACTTC

abundance: NA
d_gene: NA
v_gene: TRBV6-1
j_gene: TRBJ1-5
CDR3aa: CASSVGFINQPQHF
CDR3nt: TGTGCCAGCAGTGTTGGTTTTATCAATCAGCCCCAGCATTTT

abundance: NA
d_gene: TRBD1
v_gene: TRBV6-1
j_gene: TRBJ1-2
CDR3aa: CASSGTGARYGYTF
CDR3nt: TGTGCCAGCAGTGGGACAGGGGCTCGGTATGGCTACACCTTC

abundance: NA
d_gene: NA
v_gene: TRBV9
j_gene: TRBJ1-2
CDR3aa: CASSDTFDGYTF
CDR3nt: TGTGCCAGCAGCGATACATTCGATGGCTACACCTTC

abundance: NA
d_gene: TRBD1
v_gene: TRBV2
j_gene: TRBJ2-1
CDR3aa: CASNRDRGYNEQFF
CDR3nt: TGTGCCAGCAACCGGGACAGGGGCTACAATGAGCAGTTCTTC

abundance: NA
d_gene: TRBD1
v_gene: TRBV15
j_gene: TRBJ2-7
CDR3aa: CATSRGRMSRGIGSYEQYF
CDR3nt: TGTGCCACCAGCAGAGGACGGATGTCCAGGGGGATTGGCTCCTACGAGCAGTACTTC

abundance: NA
d_gene: TRBD1
v_gene: TRBV6-5
j_gene: TRBJ1-2
CDR3aa: CASRPQGTGYGYTF
CDR3nt: TGTGCCAGCAGACCACAGGGGACAGGCTATGGCTACACCTTC

abundance: NA
d_gene: NA
v_gene: TRBV27
j_gene: TRBJ1-5
CDR3aa: CASRRELNSNQPQHF
CDR3nt: TGTGCCAGCAGACGGGAGTTGAATAGCAATCAGCCCCAGCATTTT

abundance: NA
d_gene: NA
v_gene: TRBV7-3
j_gene: TRBJ1-6
CDR3aa: CASSLGRWGNSPLHF
CDR3nt: TGTGCCAGCAGCTTGGGACGGTGGGGTAATTCACCCCTCCACTTT

abundance: NA
d_gene: NA
v_gene: TRBV2
j_gene: TRBJ2-2
CDR3aa: CASTFLGAVNTGELFF
CDR3nt: TGTGCCAGCACTTTTCTCGGGGCCGTGAACACCGGGGAGCTGTTTTTT

abundance: NA
d_gene: NA
v_gene: TRBV6-6
j_gene: TRBJ1-2
CDR3aa: CASSYLGSDGYTF
CDR3nt: TGTGCCAGCAGTTACCTGGGGAGTGATGGCTACACCTTC

abundance: NA
d_gene: NA
v_gene: TRBV28
j_gene: TRBJ1-5
CDR3aa: CASSFNQPQHF
CDR3nt: TGTGCCAGCAGTTTCAATCAGCCCCAGCATTTT

abundance: NA
d_gene: NA
v_gene: TRBV7-2
j_gene: TRBJ1-1
CDR3aa: CASSSYGRTEAFF
CDR3nt: TGTGCCAGCAGCTCTTACGGAAGGACTGAAGCTTTCTTT

abundance: NA
d_gene: TRBD1
v_gene: TRBV18
j_gene: TRBJ1-5
CDR3aa: CASSPGTGNQPQHF
CDR3nt: TGTGCCAGCTCACCCGGGACAGGGAATCAGCCCCAGCATTTT

abundance: NA
d_gene: NA
v_gene: TRBV19
j_gene: TRBJ1-2
CDR3aa: CASRNSGYGYTF
CDR3nt: TGTGCCAGTAGGAACAGTGGATATGGCTACACCTTC

abundance: NA
d_gene: TRBD1
v_gene: TRBV10-3
j_gene: TRBJ1-2
CDR3aa: CAIGTERYGYTF
CDR3nt: TGTGCCATCGGGACAGAACGCTATGGCTACACCTTC

abundance: NA
d_gene: NA
v_gene: TRBV6-6
j_gene: TRBJ2-6
CDR3aa: CASSSGFAGANVLTF
CDR3nt: TGTGCCAGCAGTTCTGGCTTTGCGGGGGCCAACGTCCTGACTTTC

abundance: once
d_gene: TRBD2
v_gene: TRBV15
j_gene: TRBJ2-3
CDR3aa: CATSRDSPSGSSDTQYF
CDR3nt: TGTGCCACCAGCAGAGATTCCCCTAGCGGGAGCTCAGATACGCAGTATTTT

abundance: NA
d_gene: TRBD1
v_gene: TRBV6-1
j_gene: TRBJ1-5
CDR3aa: CASSESGTGGQPQHF
CDR3nt: TGTGCCAGCAGTGAGTCCGGGACAGGGGGCCAGCCCCAGCATTTT

abundance: NA
d_gene: NA
v_gene: TRBV2
j_gene: TRBJ2-5
CDR3aa: CASRAIQETQYF
CDR3nt: TGTGCCAGCAGGGCCATTCAAGAGACCCAGTACTTC

abundance: NA
d_gene: NA
v_gene: TRBV6-5
j_gene: TRBJ2-7
CDR3aa: CASSYGTQQYF
CDR3nt: TGTGCCAGCAGTTATGGGACTCAGCAGTACTTC

abundance: NA
d_gene: NA
v_gene: TRBV6-5
j_gene: TRBJ2-7
CDR3aa: CASSYSTGLPTYEQYF
CDR3nt: TGTGCCAGCAGTTACTCCACCGGGCTACCTACCTACGAGCAGTACTTC

abundance: NA
d_gene: NA
v_gene: TRBV14
j_gene: TRBJ2-2
CDR3aa: CASSQEGGINTGELFF
CDR3nt: TGTGCCAGCAGCCAAGAAGGAGGGATCAACACCGGGGAGCTGTTTTTT

abundance: NA
d_gene: NA
v_gene: TRBV5-6
j_gene: TRBJ1-1
CDR3aa: CASSLERQVLNTEAFF
CDR3nt: TGTGCCAGCAGCTTGGAGAGACAGGTCCTGAACACTGAAGCTTTCTTT

abundance: NA
d_gene: TRBD2
v_gene: TRBV11-2
j_gene: TRBJ2-7
CDR3aa: CASSLSSGRYEQYF
CDR3nt: TGTGCCAGCAGCTTATCTAGCGGGAGATACGAGCAGTACTTC

abundance: NA
d_gene: NA
v_gene: TRBV29-1
j_gene: TRBJ2-7
CDR3aa: CSVLQRQYLSYEQYF
CDR3nt: TGCAGCGTTCTACAGCGGCAATACCTCTCCTACGAGCAGTACTTC

abundance: NA
d_gene: TRBD1
v_gene: TRBV18
j_gene: TRBJ2-5
CDR3aa: CASSPPTGEETQYF
CDR3nt: TGTGCCAGCTCACCACCGACAGGGGAAGAGACCCAGTACTTC

abundance: NA
d_gene: NA
v_gene: TRBV19
j_gene: TRBJ2-6
CDR3aa: CASGINAGANVLTF
CDR3nt: TGTGCCTCAGGGATTAACGCTGGGGCCAACGTCCTGACTTTC

abundance: NA
d_gene: NA
v_gene: TRBV9
j_gene: TRBJ2-2
CDR3aa: CASSAQSAGRTGELFF
CDR3nt: TGTGCCAGCAGCGCTCAATCGGCGGGGAGGACCGGGGAGCTGTTTTTT

abundance: NA
d_gene: NA
v_gene: TRBV7-8
j_gene: TRBJ2-1
CDR3aa: CASSLGGSRYNEQFF
CDR3nt: TGTGCCAGCAGCTTAGGGGGGAGTAGATACAATGAGCAGTTCTTC

abundance: NA
d_gene: TRBD2
v_gene: TRBV5-4
j_gene: TRBJ2-5
CDR3aa: CASSLAGKRETQYF
CDR3nt: TGTGCCAGCAGCCTAGCGGGGAAAAGGGAGACCCAGTACTTC

abundance: NA
d_gene: NA
v_gene: TRBV29-1
j_gene: TRBJ1-1
CDR3aa: CSVEAAGRVTEAFF
CDR3nt: TGCAGCGTTGAAGCGGCAGGGAGGGTAACTGAAGCTTTCTTT

abundance: NA
d_gene: TRBD2
v_gene: TRBV6-5
j_gene: TRBJ2-3
CDR3aa: CASSLGLAGTDTQYF
CDR3nt: TGTGCCAGCAGCCTGGGACTAGCGGGCACAGATACGCAGTATTTT

abundance: NA
d_gene: NA
v_gene: TRBV2
j_gene: TRBJ2-7
CDR3aa: CASSDFRGQGEQYF
CDR3nt: TGTGCCAGCAGTGATTTCCGCGGCCAGGGGGAGCAGTACTTC